This T cell receptor (beta chain) originates from a study of blood T cell repertoires in COVID-19. Germline V gene sequence: CDR1 MNHEY, CDR2 SVGAGI. The CDR3 has 12 residues. V dropped 7 bases and J dropped 5 bases, with 11 bases sitting between them. Sequencing was performed with immunoSEQ multiplex PCR; in TCRdb, only in-frame clones are kept and a portion is missing. The sample lists 150,000 to 180,000 clones, about four fifths occurring once. This sequence originates from a woman of 80 years or more with acute or convalescent COVID-19. Input material: peripheral blood. The chain has TRBV6-5 and TRBJ1-2; D remains ambiguous. In nucleotides, the CDR3 is TGTGCCAGCAACCCTGGGGAGTATGGCTACACCTTC. Its protein is CASNPGEYGYTF.